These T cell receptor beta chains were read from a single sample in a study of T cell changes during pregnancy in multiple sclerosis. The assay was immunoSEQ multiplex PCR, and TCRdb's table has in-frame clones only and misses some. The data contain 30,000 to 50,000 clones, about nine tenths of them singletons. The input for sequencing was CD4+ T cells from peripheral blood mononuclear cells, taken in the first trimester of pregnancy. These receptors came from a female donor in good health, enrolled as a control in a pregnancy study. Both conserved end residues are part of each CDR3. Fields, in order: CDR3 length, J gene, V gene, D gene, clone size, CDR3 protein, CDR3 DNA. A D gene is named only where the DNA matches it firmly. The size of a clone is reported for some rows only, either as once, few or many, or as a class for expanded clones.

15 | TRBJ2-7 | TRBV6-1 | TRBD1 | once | CASSEVRGGLYEQYF | TGTGCCAGCAGTGAAGTGAGAGGGGGCCTCTACGAGCAGTACTTC
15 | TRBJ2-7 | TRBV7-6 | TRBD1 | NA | CASSFTGQGPYEQYF | TGTGCCAGCAGCTTCACGGGACAGGGTCCGTACGAGCAGTACTTC
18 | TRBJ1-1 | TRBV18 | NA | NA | CASSPIDTIGSRNTEAFF | TGTGCCAGCTCACCTATCGACACCATTGGCAGCCGGAACACTGAAGCTTTCTTT
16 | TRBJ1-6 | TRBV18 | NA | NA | CASSPKQGLSNSPLHF | TGTGCCAGCTCACCAAAGCAGGGATTAAGTAATTCACCCCTCCACTTT
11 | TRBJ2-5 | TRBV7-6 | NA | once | CASSSQETQYF | TGTGCCAGCAGCTCTCAAGAGACCCAGTACTTC
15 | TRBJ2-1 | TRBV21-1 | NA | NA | CASSRGTGTMYRQFF | TGTGCCAGCAGCAGAGGGACAGGTACAATGTACCGGCAGTTCTTC
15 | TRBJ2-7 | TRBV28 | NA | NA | CASSPGVTGSYEQYF | TGTGCCAGCAGTCCTGGGGTCACAGGGTCCTACGAGCAGTACTTC
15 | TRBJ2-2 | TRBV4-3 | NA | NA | CASSQPTGSTGELFF | TGCGCCAGCAGCCAACCTACAGGGAGCACCGGGGAGCTGTTTTTT
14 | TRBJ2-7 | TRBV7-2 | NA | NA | CASSLDSGVNEQYF | TGTGCCAGCAGCTTAGATTCAGGGGTGAACGAGCAGTACTTC
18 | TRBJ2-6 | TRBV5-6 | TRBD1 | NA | CASSDWTGKVSGANVLTF | TGTGCCAGCAGCGACTGGACAGGGAAGGTCTCTGGGGCCAACGTCCTGACTTTC
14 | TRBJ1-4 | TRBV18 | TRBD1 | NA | CASSPRTGQEKLFF | TGTGCCAGCTCACCACGGACAGGGCAGGAAAAACTGTTTTTT
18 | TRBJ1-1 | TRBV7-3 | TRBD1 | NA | CASSLTSLGGSGRTEAFF | TGTGCCAGCAGCTTAACGTCGTTAGGGGGCTCTGGACGTACTGAAGCTTTCTTT
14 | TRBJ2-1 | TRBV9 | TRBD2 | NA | CASGSAGGLNEQFF | TGTGCCAGCGGGTCGGCGGGGGGGCTCAATGAGCAGTTCTTC
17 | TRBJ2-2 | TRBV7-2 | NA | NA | CASSLTAAVRNTGELFF | TGTGCCAGCAGCTTAACTGCAGCGGTCAGGAACACCGGGGAGCTGTTTTTT
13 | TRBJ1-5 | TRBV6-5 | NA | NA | CASSYSGQQPQHF | TGTGCCAGCAGTTACTCAGGACAACAGCCCCAGCATTTT
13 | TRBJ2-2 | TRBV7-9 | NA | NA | CASSLLRAGELFF | TGTGCCAGCAGCTTACTGAGGGCCGGGGAGCTGTTTTTT
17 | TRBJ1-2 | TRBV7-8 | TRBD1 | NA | CASSLDFTGQGGYGYTF | TGTGCCAGCAGCTTAGACTTCACGGGACAGGGAGGCTATGGCTACACCTTC
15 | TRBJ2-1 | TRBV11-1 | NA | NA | CASSLSLNSYNEQFF | TGTGCCAGCAGCTTAAGCCTGAACTCCTACAATGAGCAGTTCTTC
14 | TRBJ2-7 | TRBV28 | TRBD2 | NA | CASSFGGALSEQYF | TGTGCCAGCAGTTTCGGGGGGGCATTAAGCGAGCAGTACTTC
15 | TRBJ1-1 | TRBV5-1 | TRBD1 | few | CASSLGQGSRTEAFF | TGCGCCAGCAGCTTAGGACAGGGATCACGGACTGAAGCTTTCTTT
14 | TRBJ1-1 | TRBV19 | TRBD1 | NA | CASSAGQVFSEAFF | TGTGCCAGTAGTGCGGGACAGGTCTTCTCCGAAGCTTTCTTT
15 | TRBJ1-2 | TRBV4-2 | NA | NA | CASSQGAGVEYGYTF | TGTGCCAGCAGCCAAGGGGCGGGGGTAGAATATGGCTACACCTTC
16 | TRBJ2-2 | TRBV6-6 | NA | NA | CASSYTRQPITGELFF | TGTGCCAGCAGTTACACCCGACAGCCGATAACCGGGGAGCTGTTTTTT
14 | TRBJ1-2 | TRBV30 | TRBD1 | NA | CAWSVRGTDNGYTF | TGTGCCTGGAGTGTACGGGGGACAGATAATGGCTACACCTTC
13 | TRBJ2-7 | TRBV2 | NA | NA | CASSRDNTYEQYF | TGTGCCAGCAGTAGGGACAATACCTACGAGCAGTACTTC
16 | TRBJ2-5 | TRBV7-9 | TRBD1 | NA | CASSLHRGLREETQYF | TGTGCCAGCAGCTTACACAGGGGGCTGAGGGAAGAGACCCAGTACTTC
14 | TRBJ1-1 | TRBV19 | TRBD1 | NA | CASSSRDLQGKAFF | TGTGCCAGTAGTTCGAGGGATTTACAGGGGAAAGCTTTCTTT
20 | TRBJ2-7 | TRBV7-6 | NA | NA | CASSKRPSLGATVTFYEQYF | TGTGCCAGCAGCAAACGACCCTCGCTGGGGGCCACCGTTACTTTCTACGAGCAGTACTTC
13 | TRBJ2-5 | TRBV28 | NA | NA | CASMRRVQETQYF | TGTGCCAGCATGAGAAGAGTACAAGAGACCCAGTACTTC
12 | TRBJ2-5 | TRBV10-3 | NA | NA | CAISEITSTQYF | TGTGCCATCAGTGAGATCACTTCGACCCAGTACTTC
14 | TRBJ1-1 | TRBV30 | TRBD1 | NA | CAWSVRTGNTEAFF | TGTGCCTGGAGTGTCAGGACAGGGAACACTGAAGCTTTCTTT
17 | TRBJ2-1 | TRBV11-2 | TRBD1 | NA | CASSLVGTGGGSNEQFF | TGTGCCAGCAGCTTAGTCGGGACAGGGGGTGGATCCAATGAGCAGTTCTTC
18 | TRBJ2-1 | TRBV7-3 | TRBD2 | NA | CASSLRRNSGGYYNEQFF | TGTGCCAGCAGCTTAAGACGAAATAGCGGGGGGTATTACAATGAGCAGTTCTTC
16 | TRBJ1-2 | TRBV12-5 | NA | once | CASGLGTDRQNYGYTF | TGTGCTAGTGGTTTGGGGACAGACAGACAGAACTATGGCTACACCTTC
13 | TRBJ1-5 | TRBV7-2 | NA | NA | CASSLDRNQPQHF | TGTGCCAGCAGCTTAGACAGAAATCAGCCCCAGCATTTT
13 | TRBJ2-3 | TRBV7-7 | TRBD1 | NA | CASRGQGSDTQYF | TGTGCTAGCCGGGGACAGGGCTCAGATACGCAGTATTTT
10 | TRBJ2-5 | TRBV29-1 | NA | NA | CSTGDETQYF | TGCAGCACTGGAGATGAGACCCAGTACTTC
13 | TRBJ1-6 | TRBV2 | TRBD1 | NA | CASSTGTGSRLHF | TGTGCCAGCAGTACCGGGACAGGGTCAAGGCTCCACTTT
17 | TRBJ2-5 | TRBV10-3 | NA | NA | CAISPGRGLGGQETQYF | TGTGCCATCTCTCCAGGTAGAGGACTGGGCGGGCAAGAGACCCAGTACTTC
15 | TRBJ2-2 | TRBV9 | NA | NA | CASSGSQGRTGELFF | TGTGCCAGCAGCGGATCACAGGGCAGAACCGGGGAGCTGTTTTTT
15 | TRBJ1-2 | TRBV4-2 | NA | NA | CASSQGDNLNYGYTF | TGTGCCAGCAGCCAAGGAGACAACCTTAACTATGGCTACACCTTC
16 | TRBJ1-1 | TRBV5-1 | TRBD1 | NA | CASRPGTGGAGTEAFF | TGCGCCAGCAGACCCGGGACAGGGGGCGCGGGGACTGAAGCTTTCTTT
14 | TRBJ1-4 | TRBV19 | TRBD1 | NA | CATHLRQGGEKLFF | TGTGCCACCCACCTCCGACAGGGCGGAGAAAAACTGTTTTTT
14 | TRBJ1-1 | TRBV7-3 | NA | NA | CASSLGTSNTEAFF | TGTGCCAGCAGCTTGGGGACATCGAACACTGAAGCTTTCTTT
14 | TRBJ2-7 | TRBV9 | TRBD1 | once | CASSLQGRSYEQYF | TGTGCCAGCAGTTTACAGGGGCGTTCCTACGAGCAGTACTTC
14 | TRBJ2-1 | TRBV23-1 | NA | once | CASRPGHHYNEQFF | TGCGCCAGCCGCCCGGGACATCACTACAATGAGCAGTTCTTC
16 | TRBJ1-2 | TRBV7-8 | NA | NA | CASSLFTNRQDYGYTF | TGTGCCAGCAGCTTATTCACTAACCGACAGGACTATGGCTACACCTTC
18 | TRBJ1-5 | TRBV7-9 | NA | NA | CASSYSLAARGGNQPQHF | TGTGCCAGCAGCTACTCGCTCGCGGCCAGAGGTGGCAATCAGCCCCAGCATTTT
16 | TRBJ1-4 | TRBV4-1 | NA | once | CASSQKERAANEKLFF | TGCGCCAGCAGCCAGAAGGAGCGTGCGGCTAATGAAAAACTGTTTTTT
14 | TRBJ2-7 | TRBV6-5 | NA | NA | CASSPDYSSYEQYF | TGTGCCAGCAGTCCGGACTACTCCTCCTACGAGCAGTACTTC
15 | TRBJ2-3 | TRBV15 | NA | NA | CATSVGTGNPDTQYF | TGTGCCACCAGCGTAGGTACAGGGAATCCAGATACGCAGTATTTT
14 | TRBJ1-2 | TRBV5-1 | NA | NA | CASSLAAGKGGYTF | TGCGCCAGCAGCTTGGCCGCGGGTAAGGGAGGCTACACCTTC
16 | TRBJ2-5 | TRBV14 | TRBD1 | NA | CASSQERQGASETQYF | TGTGCCAGCAGCCAAGAAAGACAGGGTGCGAGTGAGACCCAGTACTTC
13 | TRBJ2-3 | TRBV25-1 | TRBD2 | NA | CASSLAGVDTQYF | TGTGCCAGCAGTTTAGCGGGGGTGGATACGCAGTATTTT
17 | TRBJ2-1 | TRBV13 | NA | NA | CASSLYRTAGQSDEQFF | TGTGCCAGCAGCTTATATAGGACGGCGGGGCAAAGCGATGAGCAGTTCTTC
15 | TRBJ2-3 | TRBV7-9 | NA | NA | CASSPRSVPTDTQYF | TGTGCCAGCAGCCCACGTTCGGTGCCCACAGATACGCAGTATTTT
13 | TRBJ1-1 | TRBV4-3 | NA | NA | CASSQGYNKEAFF | TGCGCCAGCAGCCAAGGGTACAATAAAGAAGCTTTCTTT
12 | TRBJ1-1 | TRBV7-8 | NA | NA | CASSPQKTEAFF | TGTGCCAGCAGCCCGCAGAAGACTGAAGCTTTCTTT
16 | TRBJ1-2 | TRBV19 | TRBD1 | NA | CASSTPGTGGNNGYTF | TGTGCCAGTAGCACCCCTGGGACAGGGGGCAACAATGGCTACACCTTC
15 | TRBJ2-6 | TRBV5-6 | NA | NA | CASSLVGAGANVLTF | TGTGCCAGCAGCTTGGTAGGGGCCGGGGCCAACGTCCTGACTTTC